This T cell receptor (beta chain) was documented in a study of T cells in Graves' hyperthyroidism and ophthalmopathy. TCR beta CDR3 regions were amplified from RNA transcripts. Researchers ran a first-round RT-PCR on the TCR CDR3 using the HTBI primer set. TCRdb recomputed calls from the multiplex PCR reads with MiXCR, one row per CDR3 protein. This sample carries under 450,000 distinct CDR3 sequences, approximately 13% of them seen once, and the ten largest clones take 20%. Germline V gene sequence: CDR1 MNHEY, CDR2 SMNVEV (reference sequence). With V trimmed by 2 bases and J by 9 bases, 10 bases remained unmatched. This CDR3 is built from 16 residues. At least ten counts were recorded for this clonotype.

The sequencing input was blood. The J gene is TRBJ1-1, the V gene TRBV27, with TRBD1 matching 12 bases. The receptor's source is a man aged 30 to 45 with Graves' hyperthyroidism that later progressed to Graves' ophthalmopathy. CDR3 residues: CASSLGDRGRASKAFF. The CDR3, as DNA: TGTGCCAGCAGTTTAGGGGACAGGGGGCGGGCTTCGAAAGCTTTCTTT.